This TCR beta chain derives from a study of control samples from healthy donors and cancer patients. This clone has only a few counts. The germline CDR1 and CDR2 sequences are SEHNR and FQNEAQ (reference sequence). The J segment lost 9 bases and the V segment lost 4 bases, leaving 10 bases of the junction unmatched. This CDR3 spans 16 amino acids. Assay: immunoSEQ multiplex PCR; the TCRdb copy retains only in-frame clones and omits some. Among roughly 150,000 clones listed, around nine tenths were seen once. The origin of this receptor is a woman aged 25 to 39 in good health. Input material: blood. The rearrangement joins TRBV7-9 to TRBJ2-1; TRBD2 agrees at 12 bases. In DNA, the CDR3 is TGTGCCAGCAGCTCTTTCTCGGCTAGCGGGAGGGCTGAGCAGTTCTTC. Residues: CASSSFSASGRAEQFF.